Listed below are T cell receptor beta chains from one sample, sequenced in a study of blood T cell repertoires in COVID-19. Some clones are missing from TCRdb's copy, which holds only in-frame ones; the method was immunoSEQ multiplex PCR. The repertoire holds about 120,000 clones, with 88% as singletons. The sequenced sample was peripheral blood. Source of these receptors: a man over 45 with acute or convalescent COVID-19. Both conserved end residues are part of each CDR3. A D gene is named only where the DNA matches it firmly. Clone size is shown for a subset of rows, as once, few, many or a class of expanded clone.

V gene	clone size	J gene	D gene	CDR3 DNA	CDR3 protein
TRBV27	.	TRBJ1-1	TRBD1	TGTGCCAGCAGTCCCTTGACAGGGAGCGCTTTCTTT	CASSPLTGSAFF
TRBV18	.	TRBJ1-3	.	TGTGCCAGCTCACCTTCCAGGGTCACTGGAAACACCATATATTTT	CASSPSRVTGNTIYF
TRBV20-1	once	TRBJ1-1	.	TGCAGTGCTAGGAACAGGGTTCAAGCTTTCTTT	CSARNRVQAFF
TRBV5-1	.	TRBJ2-1	TRBD2	TGCGCCAGCAGCTCAAGGACAGGGATGAAACTAGCGGGGGTTGATGAGCAGTTCTTC	CASSSRTGMKLAGVDEQFF
TRBV5-1	.	TRBJ1-5	TRBD1	TGCGCCAGCAGCTTTACAACAGGGGGCAATCAGCCCCAGCATTTT	CASSFTTGGNQPQHF
TRBV29-1	.	TRBJ1-2	.	TGCAGCGTTGATAATGACAAAGGGAGGGGTGGCTACACCTTC	CSVDNDKGRGGYTF
TRBV7-2	.	TRBJ2-7	TRBD2	TGTGCCAGCAGCACCTTAGCGGGAGGCCTCTACGAGCAGTACTTC	CASSTLAGGLYEQYF
TRBV11-2	.	TRBJ2-5	.	TGTGCCAGCAGCTTAGATCAGGAGGCTGTGAAGACCCAGTACTTC	CASSLDQEAVKTQYF
TRBV29-1	.	TRBJ2-2	.	TGCAGCGCTCTACGGGACTTAAACACCGGGGAGCTGTTTTTT	CSALRDLNTGELFF
TRBV7-2	.	TRBJ2-7	TRBD2	TGTGCCAGCAGCTTAGGGGGGGGAACCTACGAGCAGTACTTC	CASSLGGGTYEQYF
TRBV6-6	.	TRBJ1-5	TRBD1	TGTGCCAGCAGTTCCGGACAGGGGAACAATCAGCCCCAGCATTTT	CASSSGQGNNQPQHF
TRBV5-1	.	TRBJ2-7	TRBD2	TGCGCCAGCAGCTGGGTCGGGGGGAGGGACGAGCAGTACTTC	CASSWVGGRDEQYF
TRBV7-8	.	TRBJ2-7	TRBD1	TGTGCCAGCAGCCTTCCAGCCTCACCCTCAGGGGGTCCAGAGCAGTACTTC	CASSLPASPSGGPEQYF
TRBV9	.	TRBJ1-2	.	TGTGCCAGCAGCGTAGCTGGCTGGAACTATGGCTACACCTTC	CASSVAGWNYGYTF
TRBV29-1	.	TRBJ1-1	.	TGCAGCGTTGAAGGCAGGCTTAACACTGAAGCTTTCTTT	CSVEGRLNTEAFF
TRBV7-2	once	TRBJ2-1	TRBD2	TGTGCCAGCAGCTTAGCCCCCGGGACTAGCGGTCCATGGGAGCAGTTCTTC	CASSLAPGTSGPWEQFF
TRBV11-2	.	TRBJ2-5	.	TGTGCCAGCAGCTTAGAGAGGGTAGAGACCCAGTACTTC	CASSLERVETQYF
TRBV21-1	.	TRBJ2-1	.	TGTGCCAGCAGCCTTTCCCGGGGGGGCTTGCAGGCTGAGCAGTTCTTC	CASSLSRGGLQAEQFF
TRBV6-5	.	TRBJ1-3	TRBD1	TGTGCCAGCAGTTCCACAGGGGGCCGTGGAAACACCATATATTTT	CASSSTGGRGNTIYF
TRBV4-1	.	TRBJ1-5	.	TGCGCCAGCAGCCAAGATGAAGAGAATCAGCCCCAGCATTTT	CASSQDEENQPQHF
TRBV19	few	TRBJ1-5	TRBD1	TGTGCCAGTAGGGGAACAGGGGTAAATCAGCCCCAGCATTTT	CASRGTGVNQPQHF
TRBV18	.	TRBJ2-2	.	TGTGCCAGCTCACCACGGGGCGAGGAGCTGTTTTTT	CASSPRGEELFF
TRBV28	.	TRBJ1-3	.	TGTGCCAGCAGTCCCCCGGGAGCGAGGAACACCATATATTTT	CASSPPGARNTIYF
TRBV7-2	.	TRBJ1-5	.	TGTGCCAGCAGCTTAACTTGGGGACAAAATCAGCCCCAGCATTTT	CASSLTWGQNQPQHF
TRBV9	.	TRBJ2-4	.	TGTGCCAGCAGCGTAGGACCTGACAGTTACTTGGGGAACATTCAGTACTTC	CASSVGPDSYLGNIQYF
TRBV10-3	.	TRBJ1-3	.	TGTGCCATCAGTGAGTCTGGAGAATCTGGAAACACCATATATTTT	CAISESGESGNTIYF
TRBV11-3	.	TRBJ2-2	.	TGTGCCAGCAGCTTAGTACTAAGCGGGGAGCTGTTTTTT	CASSLVLSGELFF
TRBV6-1	.	TRBJ2-1	TRBD2	TGTGCCAGCAGTGGGGGACTAGCGGGGGCCCACAATGAGCAGTTCTTC	CASSGGLAGAHNEQFF
TRBV11-2	medium-sized	TRBJ2-1	TRBD2	TGTGCCAGCAGCTTTCGCGGGGGCTCCTACAATGAGCAGTTCTTC	CASSFRGGSYNEQFF
TRBV30	.	TRBJ1-1	.	TGTGCCTGGAGGGCCATACGAACAAACACTGAAGCTTTCTTT	CAWRAIRTNTEAFF
TRBV7-2	.	TRBJ1-3	.	TGTGCCAGCAGCTTACGGGACACCCGCTCTGGAAACACCATATATTTT	CASSLRDTRSGNTIYF
TRBV9	once	TRBJ1-1	TRBD1	TGTGCCAGCAGCGTTTACCTCACAGGGGGCTGGGGCACTGAAGCTTTCTTT	CASSVYLTGGWGTEAFF
TRBV6-5	.	TRBJ1-1	.	TGTGCCAGCAGCTGGGCCTTGAACACTGAAGCTTTCTTT	CASSWALNTEAFF
TRBV18	.	TRBJ2-1	.	TGTGCCAGCTCACCATTCCACGTAGCGGTGAACAATGAGCAGTTCTTC	CASSPFHVAVNNEQFF
TRBV7-8	.	TRBJ1-1	.	TGTGCCAGCAGCTTGGGCAGCAACACTGAAGCTTTCTTT	CASSLGSNTEAFF
TRBV29-1	.	TRBJ1-1	.	TGCAGCGTTACAGGGAACCTGAACACTGAAGCTTTCTTT	CSVTGNLNTEAFF
TRBV27	.	TRBJ1-5	.	TGTGCCAGCAGCCCCCGAGCGGGGGGTCAGCCCCAGCATTTT	CASSPRAGGQPQHF
TRBV4-1	.	TRBJ2-5	TRBD1	TGCGCCAGCAGCCAGTCCGGGACAGGGGCCAGAGAGACCCAGTACTTC	CASSQSGTGARETQYF
TRBV10-1	.	TRBJ2-3	.	TGCGCCAGCAGTGCCCAGGGTTGGACAGATACGCAGTATTTT	CASSAQGWTDTQYF
TRBV7-9	.	TRBJ1-3	.	TGTGCCAGCAGCTTAGCGGAAATTAGGAGACTGATCTCTGGAAACACCATATATTTT	CASSLAEIRRLISGNTIYF
TRBV6-5	once	TRBJ1-4	.	TGTGCCAGCAGTCCTGGACGGGAGGGAAAACTGTTTTTT	CASSPGREGKLFF
TRBV5-1	.	TRBJ1-2	.	TGCGCCAGCAGGCAGATAGGGGGGGAAAATGGCTACACCTTC	CASRQIGGENGYTF
TRBV6-5	.	TRBJ2-1	TRBD2	TGTGCCAGCCAAACACCGGGACTAGGGAACAATGAGCAGTTCTTC	CASQTPGLGNNEQFF
TRBV3-1/TRBV3-2	once	TRBJ1-2	.	TGTGCCAGCAGTCAACACGGGATGGATGGCTACACCTTC	CASSQHGMDGYTF
TRBV6-5	.	TRBJ1-5	.	TGTGCCAGCAGTTTCCAATTGAATCAGCCCCAGCATTTT	CASSFQLNQPQHF
TRBV7-8	.	TRBJ2-7	TRBD1	TGTGCCAGCAGCTTAGTTGGGACAGGGGCCTACGAGCAGTACTTC	CASSLVGTGAYEQYF
TRBV2	.	TRBJ1-6	.	TGTGCCAGCAGTGGAGGGAGCTCCTATAATTCACCCCTCCACTTT	CASSGGSSYNSPLHF
TRBV19	.	TRBJ2-7	TRBD2	TGTGCCAGTAGTATAGCGACTAGCGGATTCTACGAGCAGTACTTC	CASSIATSGFYEQYF
TRBV21-1	.	TRBJ1-1	.	TGTGCCAGCAGGAGACAGGGCTACGATGAAGCTTTCTTT	CASRRQGYDEAFF
TRBV10-3	.	TRBJ2-7	TRBD1	TGTGCCATCAGTGAGGACAGGGTCTCCTACGAGCAGTACTTC	CAISEDRVSYEQYF
TRBV3-1/TRBV3-2	.	TRBJ1-3	.	TGTGCCAGCAGCTCTTCGGGTTCTGGAAACACCATATATTTT	CASSSSGSGNTIYF
TRBV11-2	.	TRBJ1-1	.	TGTGCCAGCAGCTTCACGACAGGAAACACTGAAGCTTTCTTT	CASSFTTGNTEAFF
TRBV11-3	.	TRBJ2-1	TRBD2	TGTGCCAGCAGCTCCCACCGGACTAGCGGGGACTACAATGAGCAGTTCTTC	CASSSHRTSGDYNEQFF